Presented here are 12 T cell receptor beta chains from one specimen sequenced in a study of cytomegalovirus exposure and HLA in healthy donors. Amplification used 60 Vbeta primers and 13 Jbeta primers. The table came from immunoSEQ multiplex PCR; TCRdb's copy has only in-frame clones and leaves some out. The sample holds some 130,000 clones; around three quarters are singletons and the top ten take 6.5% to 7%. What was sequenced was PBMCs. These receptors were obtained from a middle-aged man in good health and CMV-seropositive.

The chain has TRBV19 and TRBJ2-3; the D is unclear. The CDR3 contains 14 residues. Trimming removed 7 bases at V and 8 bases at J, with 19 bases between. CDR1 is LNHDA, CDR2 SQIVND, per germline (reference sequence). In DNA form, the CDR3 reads TGTGCCAGTACTCCGCTTGCCAATTCGGGTACGCAGTATTTT. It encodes CASTPLANSGTQYF.

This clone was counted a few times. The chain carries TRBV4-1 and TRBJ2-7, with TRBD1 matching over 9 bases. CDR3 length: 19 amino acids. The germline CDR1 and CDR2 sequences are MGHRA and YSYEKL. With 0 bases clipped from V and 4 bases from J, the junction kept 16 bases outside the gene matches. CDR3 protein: CASSQDLGMLGQGTYEQYF. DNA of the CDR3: TGCGCCAGCAGCCAAGATCTGGGCATGCTAGGACAGGGGACATACGAGCAGTACTTC.

The CDR3 loop is CASSRSLGREGTGELFF. As DNA, the CDR3 is TGTGCCAGCAGCCGCTCCTTGGGGAGGGAGGGAACCGGGGAGCTGTTTTTT. The rearrangement joins TRBV4-2 to TRBJ2-2, with 7 bases aligning to TRBD2. Germline V gene lookup returns CDR1 LGHNA and CDR2 YNFKEQ. CDR3 length: 17 residues. V trimming: 4 bases; J trimming: 5 bases; junction bases outside the gene matches: 13.

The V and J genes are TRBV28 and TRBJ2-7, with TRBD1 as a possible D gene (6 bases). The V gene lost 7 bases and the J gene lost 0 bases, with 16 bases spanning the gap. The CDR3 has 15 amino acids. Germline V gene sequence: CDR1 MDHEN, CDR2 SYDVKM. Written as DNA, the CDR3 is TGTGCCAGCATACCAGGGGTCCTTACCTCCTACGAGCAGTACTTC. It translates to CASIPGVLTSYEQYF.

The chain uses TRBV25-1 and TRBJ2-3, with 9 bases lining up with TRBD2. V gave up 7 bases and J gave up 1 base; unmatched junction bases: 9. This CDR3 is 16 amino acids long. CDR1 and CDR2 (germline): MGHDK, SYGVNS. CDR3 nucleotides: TGTGCCAGCACCGATCTAGCGGGACGGGGCACAGATACGCAGTATTTT. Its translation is CASTDLAGRGTDTQYF.

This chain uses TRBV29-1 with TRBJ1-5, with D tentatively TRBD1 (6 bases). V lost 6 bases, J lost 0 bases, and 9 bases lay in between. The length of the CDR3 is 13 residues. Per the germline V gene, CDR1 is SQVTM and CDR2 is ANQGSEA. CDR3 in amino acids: CSVGDNSNQPQHF. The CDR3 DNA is TGCAGCGTAGGGGACAATAGCAATCAGCCCCAGCATTTT.

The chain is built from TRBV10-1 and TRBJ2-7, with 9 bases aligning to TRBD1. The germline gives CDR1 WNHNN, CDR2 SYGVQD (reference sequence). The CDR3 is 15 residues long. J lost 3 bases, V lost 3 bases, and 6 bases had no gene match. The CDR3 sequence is CASSDPRGQGYEQYF. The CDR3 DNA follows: TGCGCCAGCAGTGATCCTCGGGGACAGGGCTACGAGCAGTACTTC.

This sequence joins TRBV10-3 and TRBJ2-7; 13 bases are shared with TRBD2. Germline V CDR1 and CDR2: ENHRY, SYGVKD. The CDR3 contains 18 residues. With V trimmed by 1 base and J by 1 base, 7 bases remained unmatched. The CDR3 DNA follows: TGTGCCATCAGTGAGTTTGGGACTAGCGGGACACAATCCTACGAGCAGTACTTC. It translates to CAISEFGTSGTQSYEQYF.

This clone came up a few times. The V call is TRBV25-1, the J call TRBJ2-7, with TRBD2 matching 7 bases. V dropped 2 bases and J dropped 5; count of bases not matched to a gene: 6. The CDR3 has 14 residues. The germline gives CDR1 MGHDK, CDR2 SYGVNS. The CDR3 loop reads CASSEGAGEDEQYF. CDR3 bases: TGTGCCAGCAGTGAAGGCGCGGGAGAGGACGAGCAGTACTTC.

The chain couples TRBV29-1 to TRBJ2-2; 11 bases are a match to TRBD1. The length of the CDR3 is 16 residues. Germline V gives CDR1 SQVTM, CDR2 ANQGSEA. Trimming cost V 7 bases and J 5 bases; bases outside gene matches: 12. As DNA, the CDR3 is TGCAGCGCCGGACAGGGGGCGGCGTCGGGGACCGGGGAGCTGTTTTTT. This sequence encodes CSAGQGAASGTGELFF.

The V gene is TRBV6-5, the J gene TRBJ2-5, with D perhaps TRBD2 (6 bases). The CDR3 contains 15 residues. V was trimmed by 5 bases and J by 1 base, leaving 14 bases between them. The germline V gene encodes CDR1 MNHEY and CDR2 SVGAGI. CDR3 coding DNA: TGTGCCAGCAGTCGCGGACTACCGATCCAAGAGACCCAGTACTTC. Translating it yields CASSRGLPIQETQYF.

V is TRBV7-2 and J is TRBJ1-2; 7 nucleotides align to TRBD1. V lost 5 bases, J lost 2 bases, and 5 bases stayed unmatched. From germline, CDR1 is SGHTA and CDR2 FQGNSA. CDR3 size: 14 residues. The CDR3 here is CASSPSTGNYGYTF. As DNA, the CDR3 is TGTGCCAGCAGCCCATCGACAGGGAACTATGGCTACACCTTC. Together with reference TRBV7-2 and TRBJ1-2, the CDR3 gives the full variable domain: GAGVSQSPSNKVTEKGKDVELRCDPISGHTALYWYRQSLGQGLEFLIYFQGNSAPDKSGLPSDRFSAERTGGSVSTLTIQRTQQEDSAVYLCASSPSTGNYGYTFGSGTRLTVV.